The 4 T cell receptor beta chains in this list originate from one sample, sequenced in a study of blood T cell repertoires in COVID-19. The protocol was immunoSEQ multiplex PCR, while the TCRdb copy is restricted to in-frame clones and leaves out a portion. This sample yields 150,000 to 200,000 clones, of which roughly 80% are seen a single time; approximately 6.9% belongs to the top ten. Sequencing input: peripheral blood. All receptors derive from a man between 60 and 75 years old with acute or convalescent COVID-19.

This clone was seen a handful of times. V and J are TRBV5-1 and TRBJ2-2; 10 positions agree with TRBD2. With 2 bases clipped from V and 4 bases from J, the junction kept 5 bases outside the gene matches. Per the germline V gene, CDR1 is SGHRS and CDR2 is YFSETQ. The CDR3 has 16 residues. The CDR3 DNA reads TGCGCCAGCAGCTTAGCGGGAGGGTCTGGCACCGGGGAGCTGTTTTTT. It encodes CASSLAGGSGTGELFF.

The chain joins TRBV29-1 to TRBJ2-7; 12 nucleotides match TRBD2. V lost 6 bases to trimming and J lost 1 base; unmatched junction nucleotides: 10. The length of the CDR3 is 16 residues. In germline, CDR1 is SQVTM, CDR2 ANQGSEA. This CDR3 reads CSVVPRLAGESYEQYF. The DNA for the CDR3 is TGCAGCGTAGTCCCCAGACTAGCGGGAGAGTCCTACGAGCAGTACTTC.

J is TRBJ1-5 and V is TRBV6-5; 11 positions match TRBD1. The germline gives CDR1 MNHEY, CDR2 SVGAGI. With 7 bases clipped from V and 4 bases from J, the junction kept 6 bases outside the gene matches. The CDR3 loop spans 15 amino acids. CDR3 DNA sequence: TGTGCCAGCATCCGCGGACAGGGGGCGAATCAGCCCCAGCATTTT. This translates into CASIRGQGANQPQHF.

This clone came up a few times. The gene calls are TRBV7-2 and TRBJ2-7, with TRBD2 matching over 8 bases. V trimming: 4 bases; J trimming: 2 bases; junction bases outside the gene matches: 7. The CDR3 is 15 residues long. The germline V gene encodes CDR1 SGHTA and CDR2 FQGNSA. For the CDR3, the DNA is TGTGCCAGCAGCTCCAGCGGGGGACCAACCTACGAGCAGTACTTC. As protein: CASSSSGGPTYEQYF.